One sample yielded the 30 T cell receptor beta chains listed below, sequenced in a study of blood T cell repertoires in COVID-19. The protocol was immunoSEQ multiplex PCR, while the TCRdb copy is restricted to in-frame clones and leaves out a portion. The sample shows around 23,000 clones, approximately 92% of them seen only once. Sequencing was performed on peripheral blood. The receptors originated from a human donor in a cohort sampled during active COVID-19.

The sample holds one count of this clone. The rearrangement joins TRBV25-1 to TRBJ1-2, with D unresolved. CDR1 is MGHDK, CDR2 SYGVNS, per germline. Trimming took off 1 base at V and 5 bases at J, with 14 bases between the two ends. This CDR3 comprises 15 residues. The CDR3 is CASSEFVHGDYGYTF. Here the CDR3 DNA reads TGTGCCAGCAGTGAATTCGTCCACGGGGATTATGGCTACACCTTC.

The genes are TRBV3-1 (or the pseudogene TRBV3-2) and TRBJ2-3; D is perhaps TRBD2 (6 bases). The V end was cut by 0 bases, the J end by 0 bases, with 10 bases between. The germline gives CDR1 LGHDT, CDR2 YNNKEL (reference sequence). The CDR3 totals 16 residues. CDR3 coding DNA: TGTGCCAGCAGCCAAGATGGCGGGGTGAGCACAGATACGCAGTATTTT. The encoded protein is CASSQDGGVSTDTQYF.

The sample holds a few counts of this clone. The rearrangement links TRBV4-1 to TRBJ2-2, with TRBD2 identical over 8 bases. Germline V gives CDR1 MGHRA, CDR2 YSYEKL. CDR3 length equals 15 residues. The junction had 3 bases not matched to a gene; V was cut back by 0 bases and J by 6 bases. The CDR3 here is CASSQDGAGAGELFF. CDR3 coding DNA: TGCGCCAGCAGCCAAGATGGAGCGGGGGCCGGGGAGCTGTTTTTT.

V and J are TRBV5-1 and TRBJ1-2; tentative D call: TRBD1 (5 bases). Germline V gene data show CDR1 as SGHRS and CDR2 as YFSETQ. The CDR3 covers 12 residues. The V end was cut by 5 bases, the J end by 5 bases, with 10 bases between. CDR3 residues: CASRRDSYGYTF. CDR3 nucleotides: TGCGCCAGCAGACGCGACAGTTATGGCTACACCTTC. Based on the CDR3 plus reference TRBV5-1 and TRBJ1-2, the full variable domain is KAGVTQTPRYLIKTRGQQVTLSCSPISGHRSVSWYQQTPGQGLQFLFEYFSETQRNKGNFPGRFSGRQFSNSRSEMNVSTLELGDSALYLCASRRDSYGYTFGSGTRLTVV.

The chain has TRBV7-2 and TRBJ2-1, with D perhaps matching TRBD2 (5 bases). This CDR3 has 14 amino acids. Trimming pared 1 base from V and 7 bases from J, leaving 11 bases between. CDR1 and CDR2 (germline): SGHTA, FQGNSA. CDR3 loop: CASSLVGGSNEQFF. The CDR3 DNA follows: TGTGCCAGCAGCTTAGTTGGAGGTTCGAATGAGCAGTTCTTC. The whole variable domain, remainder taken from reference TRBV7-2 and TRBJ2-1, is GAGVSQSPSNKVTEKGKDVELRCDPISGHTALYWYRQSLGQGLEFLIYFQGNSAPDKSGLPSDRFSAERTGGSVSTLTIQRTQQEDSAVYLCASSLVGGSNEQFFGPGTRLTVL.

The chain carries TRBV9 and TRBJ1-1, with 10 bases aligning to TRBD1. Looked up from germline, CDR1 is SGDLS and CDR2 is YYNGEE. V lost 0 bases and J lost 6; bases outside the gene matches: 8. The CDR3 has 16 amino acids. The CDR3 loop reads CASSVGRGQGSAEAFF. CDR3 nucleotide sequence: TGTGCCAGCAGCGTAGGTCGGGGACAGGGGTCGGCTGAAGCTTTCTTT.

The V and J genes are TRBV6-5 and TRBJ2-1; TRBD2 is a possible D gene (7 bases). Trimming shortened V by 2 bases and J by 9 bases, and 11 bases separated the two germline ends. This CDR3 is built from 13 residues. CDR1 is MNHEY, CDR2 SVGAGI, per germline. The CDR3 protein is CASSYGGGTEQFF. CDR3 bases: TGTGCCAGCAGTTACGGGGGGGGCACTGAGCAGTTCTTC.

Details on this clone: Germline and junction disagree at one end, which may indicate a read error. V usage is TRBV6-8 and J usage is TRBJ2-7; 8 bases agree with TRBD2. Germline CDR1 and CDR2: MNHGY and SAAAGT. The CDR3 extends over 19 amino acids. The CDR3 DNA follows: TGTGCCAGCTGTTACCCACGACGGGGGTCGGGACTAGAGGTCTTCGAGCAGTACTTC. It codes for CASCYPRRGSGLEVFEQYF.

This chain uses TRBV7-9 with TRBJ1-2; TRBD1 matches 7 bases. V shed 4 bases, J shed 4 bases, and the junction held 6 bases outside the gene matches. The length of the CDR3 is 14 residues. Germline V gives CDR1 SEHNR, CDR2 FQNEAQ (reference sequence). Written as DNA, the CDR3 is TGTGCCAGCAGCTCGCCGGGACAGCTCTATGGCTACACCTTC. Its translation is CASSSPGQLYGYTF.

The DNA for the CDR3 is TGCGCCAGCAGCTTGTCTCAGGGGGTTGGAGAGACCCAGTACTTC. This sequence encodes CASSLSQGVGETQYF. The chain couples TRBV5-1 to TRBJ2-5; 7 positions agree with TRBD1. This CDR3 spans 15 amino acids. Trimming at V came to 1 base and at J to 4 bases, leaving 7 bases not matched to a gene. Germline V gene lookup returns CDR1 SGHRS and CDR2 YFSETQ.

This chain connects TRBV3-1 (or the pseudogene TRBV3-2) to TRBJ1-1; a weak D match, TRBD1 (5 bases). The V and J ends lost 1 base and 5 bases respectively, with 14 bases between them. This CDR3 spans 15 amino acids. Per the germline V gene, CDR1 is LGHDT and CDR2 is YNNKEL (reference sequence). The CDR3: CASSQGTTIGTEAFF. CDR3 in DNA: TGTGCCAGCAGCCAAGGGACAACGATTGGGACTGAAGCTTTCTTT.

The CDR3 nucleotides are TGTGCCAGCAGCGGTTCGAGCGGGGGCGAGCAGTACTTC. Its translation is CASSGSSGGEQYF. The chain carries TRBV2 and TRBJ2-7, with 8 bases that match TRBD2. This CDR3 comprises 13 residues. Germline loops: CDR1 SNHLY, CDR2 FYNNEI. With V trimmed by 6 bases and J by 6 bases, 7 bases remained unmatched.

The V and J genes are TRBV21-1 and TRBJ2-7; the table's D call TRBD1 went unverified against the DNA. TRBV21-1 constitutes a pseudogene. The CDR3 is 18 amino acids. DNA of the CDR3: TGTGCCAGCAGCAAAGAGGGGGAAAGGACAGGGGAAAACTACGAGCAGTACTTC. Amino acid sequence: CASSKEGERTGENYEQYF.

The J gene is TRBJ1-6, the V gene TRBV5-6; TRBD1 matches 8 bases. This CDR3 is 15 amino acids long. Trimming at V came to 4 bases and at J to 7 bases, leaving 7 bases not matched to a gene. Germline V gives CDR1 SGHDT, CDR2 YYEEEE. The CDR3 nucleotides are TGTGCCAGCAGCGCTAATACAGGGGGGAATTCACCCCTCCACTTT. It translates to CASSANTGGNSPLHF.

The chain is built from TRBV4-2 and TRBJ2-3; D not certain. V was pared by 1 base and J by 3 bases, with 8 bases between. There are 14 residues in the CDR3. Germline-derived CDR1 and CDR2 are LGHNA and YNFKEQ. CDR3 in amino acids: CASSQALETDTQYF. CDR3 bases: TGTGCCAGCAGCCAAGCCCTAGAAACAGATACGCAGTATTTT.

The J gene is TRBJ2-1, the V gene TRBV6-1, with D possibly being TRBD1 (5 bases). CDR3 length equals 14 residues. V lost 0 bases and J lost 10, with 13 bases in between. Germline assignment: CDR1 MNHNS and CDR2 SASEGT. The CDR3, as DNA: TGTGCCAGCAGTGAAGCGCAGGGTCCCAGCGAGCAGTTCTTC. It translates to CASSEAQGPSEQFF.

The chain carries TRBV4-3 and TRBJ1-1; D gene ambiguous. Trimming shortened V by 0 bases and J by 5 bases, and 13 bases separated the two germline ends. Germline V gene data show CDR1 as LGHNA and CDR2 as YSLEER. This CDR3 contains 15 residues. CDR3 loop: CASSQESEVGTEAFF. CDR3 bases: TGCGCCAGCAGCCAAGAGTCGGAGGTAGGGACTGAAGCTTTCTTT.

The rearrangement joins TRBV2 to TRBJ1-6; 9 bases fit TRBD1. CDR1 is SNHLY and CDR2 is FYNNEI in the germline V gene. The CDR3 consists of 14 residues. V lost 5 bases and J lost 9; bases outside the gene matches: 5. The CDR3 nucleotides read TGTGCCAGCAGTCTGGGACAGGGCATTTCACCCCTCCACTTT. It specifies CASSLGQGISPLHF. The full variable domain, rest sourced from reference TRBV2 and TRBJ1-6, is EPEVTQTPSHQVTQMGQEVILRCVPISNHLYFYWYRQILGQKVEFLVSFYNNEISEKSEIFDDQFSVERPDGSNFTLKIRSTKLEDSAMYFCASSLGQGISPLHFGNGTRLTVT.

This rearrangement joins TRBV6-1 to TRBJ1-2, with TRBD1 as a possible D gene (6 bases). V lost 3 bases, J lost 7 bases, and 21 bases lay in between. From germline, CDR1 is MNHNS and CDR2 SASEGT. The CDR3 has 16 amino acids. In nucleotides, the CDR3 is TGTGCCAGCAGTGACCATACCTTCAGGGGAAGGGGTGGCTACACCTTC. Its protein is CASSDHTFRGRGGYTF.

V is TRBV7-2 and J is TRBJ2-7; 12 nucleotides line up with TRBD1. Germline-derived CDR1 and CDR2 are SGHTA and FQGNSA. The CDR3 sequence is 16 residues long. Germline trimming cut 1 base from V and 2 bases from J; bases unmatched to any gene: 3. CDR3 nucleotides: TGTGCCAGCAGCTTAGGGGGACAGGGGGCGACCTACGAGCAGTACTTC. Amino acid sequence: CASSLGGQGATYEQYF.

The V call is TRBV10-1, the J call TRBJ2-3; 9 bases agree with TRBD2. This CDR3 spans 16 amino acids. CDR1 and CDR2 (germline): WNHNN, SYGVQD (reference sequence). With 6 bases clipped from V and 4 bases from J, the junction kept 11 bases outside the gene matches. The CDR3: CASSSRPSGVPDTQYF. In DNA, the CDR3 is TGCGCCAGCAGCAGCCGACCTAGCGGGGTCCCAGATACGCAGTATTTT.

This rearrangement joins TRBV4-2 to TRBJ2-3; TRBD1 aligns across 9 bases. Germline assignment: CDR1 LGHNA and CDR2 YNFKEQ. There are 18 residues in the CDR3. V was clipped by 4 bases and J by 1 base; unmatched bases: 12. The CDR3 sequence is CASSRNIMTGGGTDTQYF. CDR3 DNA: TGTGCCAGCAGCCGCAATATTATGACAGGGGGAGGCACAGATACGCAGTATTTT.

This rearrangement joins TRBV19 to TRBJ1-1; D unresolved. The V end was cut by 6 bases, the J end by 4 bases, with 9 bases between. Germline values: CDR1 LNHDA, CDR2 SQIVND (reference sequence). This CDR3 has 12 amino acids. DNA of the CDR3: TGTGCCAGTAGGCCAACGGGCACTGAAGCTTTCTTT. Translating gives CASRPTGTEAFF.

The chain uses TRBV6-5 and TRBJ1-3; D unresolved. Germline loops: CDR1 MNHEY, CDR2 SVGAGI. This CDR3 has 13 residues. Trimming removed 2 bases at V and 4 bases at J, with 6 bases between. The CDR3 here is CASSYNQGNTIYF. In DNA form, the CDR3 reads TGTGCCAGCAGTTACAACCAGGGAAACACCATATATTTT.

The chain employs TRBV5-1 and TRBJ2-2; 7 bases agree with TRBD2. V shed 10 bases and J 4 bases; nucleotides not matched to a gene: 13. Germline CDR1 and CDR2: SGHRS and YFSETQ. The CDR3 length is 15 residues. The CDR3 is CASSNRGVVTGELFF. The CDR3, as DNA: TGCGCCTCCTCGAACCGGGGGGTGGTCACCGGGGAGCTGTTTTTT.

The CDR3 nucleotides read TGTGCCAGTCGACTAGCGGGGACAACAGATACGCAGTATTTT. Its translation: CASRLAGTTDTQYF. V gene TRBV19 combines with J gene TRBJ2-3, with 11 bases identical to TRBD2. Trimming at V came to 8 bases and at J to 3 bases, leaving 4 bases not matched to a gene. The CDR3 sequence is 14 residues long. CDR1 and CDR2 from the germline V gene are LNHDA and SQIVND (reference sequence).

This chain connects TRBV5-5 to TRBJ2-3; maybe TRBD1 (6 bases). Germline-derived CDR1 and CDR2 are SGHKS and YYEKEE (reference sequence). There are 17 residues in the CDR3. V lost 3 bases to trimming and J lost 0 bases, with 17 bases between them. For the CDR3, the DNA is TGTGCCAGCAGCTCCCCGACAGGTCGTCAAAGCACAGATACGCAGTATTTT. The encoded protein is CASSSPTGRQSTDTQYF.

This clone was found once. The same CDR3 is also encoded by other DNA sequences in this sample. The rearrangement uses TRBV10-3 and TRBJ1-2; 9 nucleotides line up with TRBD1. The CDR3 runs 13 residues. The trim removed 4 bases at V and 5 bases at J, leaving 2 bases unmatched. CDR1 and CDR2 from the germline V gene are ENHRY and SYGVKD. CDR3 loop: CAISGQGDYGYTF. CDR3 sequence (DNA): TGTGCCATCAGTGGACAGGGGGATTATGGCTACACCTTC.

The rearrangement links TRBV18 to TRBJ1-3; tentatively, D is TRBD1 (5 bases). The CDR3 spans 17 residues. Trimming took off 1 base at V and 0 bases at J, with 13 bases between the two ends. Germline CDR1 and CDR2: KGHSH and LQKENI. CDR3 sequence reads: CASSPRTQSNSGNTIYF. The CDR3 DNA reads as TGTGCCAGCTCACCACGGACACAGTCTAACTCTGGAAACACCATATATTTT. Variable domain in full (rest from reference TRBV18 and TRBJ1-3): NAGVMQNPRHLVRRRGQEARLRCSPMKGHSHVYWYRQLPEEGLKFMVYLQKENIIDESGMPKERFSAEFPKEGPSILRIQQVVRGDSAAYFCASSPRTQSNSGNTIYFGEGSWLTVV.

This chain links TRBV6-1 with TRBJ2-3, with D perhaps matching TRBD1 (5 bases). Trimming pared 2 bases from V and 2 bases from J, leaving 17 bases between. The CDR3 runs 17 residues. CDR1 is MNHNS and CDR2 is SASEGT in the germline V gene. The CDR3 bases are TGTGCCAGCAGTGAAAAGGGGCCCCGATTCCCCACAGATACGCAGTATTTT. It yields the protein CASSEKGPRFPTDTQYF.